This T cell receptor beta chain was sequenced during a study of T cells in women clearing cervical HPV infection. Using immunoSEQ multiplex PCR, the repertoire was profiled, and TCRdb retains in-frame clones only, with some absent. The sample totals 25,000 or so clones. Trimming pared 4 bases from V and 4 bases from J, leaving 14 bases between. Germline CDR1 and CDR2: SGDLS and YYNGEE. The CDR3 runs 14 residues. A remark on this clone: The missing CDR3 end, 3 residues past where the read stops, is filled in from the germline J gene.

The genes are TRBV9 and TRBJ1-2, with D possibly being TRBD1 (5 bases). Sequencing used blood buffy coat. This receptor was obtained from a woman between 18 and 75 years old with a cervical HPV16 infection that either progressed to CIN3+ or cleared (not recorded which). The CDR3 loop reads CASSPADSLYGYTF. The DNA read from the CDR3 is TGTGCCAGCAGCCCAGCCGACAGCCTCTATGGC.